This T cell receptor (beta chain) was sequenced during a study of molecular identifiers for immune sequencing clone quantification. The study's findings and limits: Clone sizes that are highly expanded could be underestimated when identical TCR molecules share a barcode.

A CD8+CD4-CCR7+CD45RA+ phenotype served as the sorting definition for naive CD8 T cells. TCRdb re-called the PCR reads with MiXCR, one entry per CDR3 protein. The table includes a few hundred thousand distinct CDR3 sequences, 24% detected once. This clonotype has a handful of counts. Its cognate antigen is unknown. This clonotype originated in a human donor in good health. Some libraries in this study had Jurkat cell RNA spiked in. Input material: naive CD8+ T cells from blood, with Jurkat cell RNA spiked in. Sample subset: FACS-sorted CD8+CD4-CCR7+CD45RA+ naive T cells.

The CDR3 bases are TGTGCCAGCAGCGTAGAAGGGGCTAGCGGGACTTACAATGAGCAGTTCTTC. It encodes CASSVEGASGTYNEQFF. The chain joins TRBV9 to TRBJ2-1; TRBD2 agrees at 9 bases. Germline CDR1 is SGDLS and CDR2 is YYNGEE. The CDR3 consists of 17 residues. Trimming took 0 bases from V and 4 from J; bases not matched to a gene: 8. The entire variable domain, with the rest obtained from reference TRBV9 and TRBJ2-1, is as follows: DSGVTQTPKHLITATGQRVTLRCSPRSGDLSVYWYQQSLDQGLQFLIQYYNGEERAKGNILERFSAQQFPDLHSELNLSSLELGDSALYFCASSVEGASGTYNEQFFGPGTRLTVL.